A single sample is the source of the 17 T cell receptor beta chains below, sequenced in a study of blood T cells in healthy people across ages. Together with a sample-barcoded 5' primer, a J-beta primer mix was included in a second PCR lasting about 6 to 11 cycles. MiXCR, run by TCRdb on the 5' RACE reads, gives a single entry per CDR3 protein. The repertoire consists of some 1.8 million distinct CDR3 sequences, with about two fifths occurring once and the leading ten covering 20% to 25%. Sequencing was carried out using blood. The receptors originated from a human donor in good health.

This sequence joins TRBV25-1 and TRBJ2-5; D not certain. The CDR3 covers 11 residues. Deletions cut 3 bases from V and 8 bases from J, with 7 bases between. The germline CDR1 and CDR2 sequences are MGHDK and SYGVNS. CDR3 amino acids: CASSDPHTQYF. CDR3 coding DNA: TGTGCCAGCAGTGACCCCCATACCCAGTACTTC.

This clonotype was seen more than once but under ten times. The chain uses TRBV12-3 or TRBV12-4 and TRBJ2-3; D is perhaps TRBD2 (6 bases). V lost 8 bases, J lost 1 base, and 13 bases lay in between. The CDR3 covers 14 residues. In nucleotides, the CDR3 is TGTGCCAGCCATCGGGCGGGGCGCACAGATACGCAGTATTTT. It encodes CASHRAGRTDTQYF.

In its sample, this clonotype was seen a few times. CDR3 bases: TGTGCCAGCAGTGGACAGGAAGAGACCCAGTACTTC. It is translated as CASSGQEETQYF. This chain connects TRBV2 to TRBJ2-5; maybe TRBD1 (6 bases). Trimming pared 4 bases from V and 3 bases from J, leaving 6 bases between. The CDR3 extends over 12 amino acids. Germline CDR1 SNHLY, CDR2 FYNNEI.

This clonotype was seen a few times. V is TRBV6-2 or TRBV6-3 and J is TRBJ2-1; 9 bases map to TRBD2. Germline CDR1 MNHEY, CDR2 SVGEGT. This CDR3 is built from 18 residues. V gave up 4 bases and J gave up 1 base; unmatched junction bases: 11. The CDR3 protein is CASSSKSHSGGSYNEQFF. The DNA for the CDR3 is TGTGCCAGCAGTTCCAAATCTCATAGCGGGGGATCCTACAATGAGCAGTTCTTC.

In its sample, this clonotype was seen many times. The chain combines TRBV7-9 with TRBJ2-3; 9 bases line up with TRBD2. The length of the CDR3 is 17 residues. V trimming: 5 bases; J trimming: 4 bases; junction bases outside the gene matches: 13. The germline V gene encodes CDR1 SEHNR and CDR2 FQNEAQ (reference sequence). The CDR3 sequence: CASSPLAGGRGADTQYF. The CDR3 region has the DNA TGTGCCAGCAGCCCCCTCGCGGGGGGGAGAGGTGCAGATACGCAGTATTTT.

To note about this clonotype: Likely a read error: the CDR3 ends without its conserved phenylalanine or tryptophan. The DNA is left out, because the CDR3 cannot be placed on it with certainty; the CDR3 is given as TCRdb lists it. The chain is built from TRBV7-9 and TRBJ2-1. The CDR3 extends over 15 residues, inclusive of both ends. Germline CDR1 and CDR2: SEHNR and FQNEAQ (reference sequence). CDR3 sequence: CASSFQEKYGYTFGS.

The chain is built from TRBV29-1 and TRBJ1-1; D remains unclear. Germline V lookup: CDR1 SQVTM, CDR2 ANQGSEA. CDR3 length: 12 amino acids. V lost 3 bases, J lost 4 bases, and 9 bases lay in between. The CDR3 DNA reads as TGCAGCGTTGATGGGAGGAGCACTGAAGCTTTCTTT. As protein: CSVDGRSTEAFF.

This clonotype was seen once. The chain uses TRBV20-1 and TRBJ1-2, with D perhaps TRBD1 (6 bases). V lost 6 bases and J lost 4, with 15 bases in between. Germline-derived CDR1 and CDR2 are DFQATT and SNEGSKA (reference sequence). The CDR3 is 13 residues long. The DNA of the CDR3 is TGCAGTGCCCCCGGGACATACTTCTATGGCTACACCTTC. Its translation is CSAPGTYFYGYTF.

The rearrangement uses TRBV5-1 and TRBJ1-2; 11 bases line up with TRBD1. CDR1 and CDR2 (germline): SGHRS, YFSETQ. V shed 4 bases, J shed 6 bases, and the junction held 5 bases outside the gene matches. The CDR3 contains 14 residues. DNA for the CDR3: TGCGCCAGCAGCGCGGACAGGGGGCTCGATGGCTACACCTTC. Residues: CASSADRGLDGYTF. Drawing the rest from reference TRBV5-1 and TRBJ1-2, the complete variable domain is KAGVTQTPRYLIKTRGQQVTLSCSPISGHRSVSWYQQTPGQGLQFLFEYFSETQRNKGNFPGRFSGRQFSNSRSEMNVSTLELGDSALYLCASSADRGLDGYTFGSGTRLTVV.

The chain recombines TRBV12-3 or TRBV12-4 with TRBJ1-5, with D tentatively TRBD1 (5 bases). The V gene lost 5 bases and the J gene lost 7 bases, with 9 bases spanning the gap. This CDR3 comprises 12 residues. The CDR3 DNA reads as TGTGCCAGCAGTACCAGGGAACAGCCCCAGCATTTT. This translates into CASSTREQPQHF.

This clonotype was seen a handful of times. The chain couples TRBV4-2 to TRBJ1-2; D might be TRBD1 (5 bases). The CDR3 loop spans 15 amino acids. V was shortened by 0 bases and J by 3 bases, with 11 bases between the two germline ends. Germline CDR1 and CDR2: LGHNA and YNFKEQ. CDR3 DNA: TGTGCCAGCAGCCAAGATCCCCAGGGCGACTATGGCTACACCTTC. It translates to CASSQDPQGDYGYTF.

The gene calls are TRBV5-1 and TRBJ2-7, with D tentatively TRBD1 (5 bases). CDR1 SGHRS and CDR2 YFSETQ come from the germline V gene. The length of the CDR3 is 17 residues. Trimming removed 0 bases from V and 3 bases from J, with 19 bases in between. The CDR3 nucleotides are TGCGCCAGCAGCTTGGTTCTCTGGGGCGCGGTTGACTACGAGCAGTACTTC. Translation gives CASSLVLWGAVDYEQYF.

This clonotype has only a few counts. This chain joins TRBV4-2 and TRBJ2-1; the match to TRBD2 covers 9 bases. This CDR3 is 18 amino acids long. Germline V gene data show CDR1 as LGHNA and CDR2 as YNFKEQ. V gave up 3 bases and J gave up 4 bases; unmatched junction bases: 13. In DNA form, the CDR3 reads TGTGCCAGCAGCCACAGGGGGAGGAGACTAGCGGAATACAATGAGCAGTTCTTC. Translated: CASSHRGRRLAEYNEQFF.

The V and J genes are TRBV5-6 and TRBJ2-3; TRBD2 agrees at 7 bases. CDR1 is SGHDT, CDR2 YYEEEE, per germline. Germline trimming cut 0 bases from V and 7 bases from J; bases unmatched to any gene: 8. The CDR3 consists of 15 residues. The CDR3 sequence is CASSLGGDYGYTQYF. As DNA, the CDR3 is TGTGCCAGCAGCTTGGGAGGGGACTACGGTTATACGCAGTATTTT.

CDR3 coding DNA: TGTGCCAGCAGTTACACGGGAAGAGCTTTCTTT. Its translation: CASSYTGRAFF. The chain uses TRBV6-2 or TRBV6-3 and TRBJ1-1; unclear D gene. Germline V gene lookup returns CDR1 MNHEY and CDR2 SVGEGT. The ends were cut back, 2 bases at V and 10 bases at J, with 8 bases in the middle. The CDR3 has 11 residues.

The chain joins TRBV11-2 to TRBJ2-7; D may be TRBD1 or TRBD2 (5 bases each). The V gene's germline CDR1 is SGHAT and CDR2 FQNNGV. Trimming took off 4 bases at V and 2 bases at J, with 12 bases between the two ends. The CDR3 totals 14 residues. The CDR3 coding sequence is TGTGCCAGCAGCTGGGAGACAGTGGCCTACGAGCAGTACTTC. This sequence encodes CASSWETVAYEQYF.

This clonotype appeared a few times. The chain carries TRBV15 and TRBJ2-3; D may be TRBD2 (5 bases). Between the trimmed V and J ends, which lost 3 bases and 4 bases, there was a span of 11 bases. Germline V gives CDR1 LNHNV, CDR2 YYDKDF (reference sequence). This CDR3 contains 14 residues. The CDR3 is CATSRTTGADTQYF. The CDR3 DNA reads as TGTGCCACCAGCAGGACTACTGGAGCAGATACGCAGTATTTT.